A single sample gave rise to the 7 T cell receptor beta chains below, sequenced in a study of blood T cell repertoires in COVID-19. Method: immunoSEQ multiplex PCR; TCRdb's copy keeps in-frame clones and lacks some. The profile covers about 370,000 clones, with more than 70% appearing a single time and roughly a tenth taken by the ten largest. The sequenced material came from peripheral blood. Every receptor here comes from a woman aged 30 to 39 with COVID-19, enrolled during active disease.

The DNA for the CDR3 is TGTGCCAGCAGTTTCCCACTAGCGGGCGCCGGGGAGCTGTTTTTT. It is translated as CASSFPLAGAGELFF. The chain uses TRBV28 and TRBJ2-2; 9 bases are shared with TRBD2. The length of the CDR3 is 15 residues. With 3 bases clipped from V and 6 bases from J, the junction kept 5 bases outside the gene matches. Per the germline V gene, CDR1 is MDHEN and CDR2 is SYDVKM.

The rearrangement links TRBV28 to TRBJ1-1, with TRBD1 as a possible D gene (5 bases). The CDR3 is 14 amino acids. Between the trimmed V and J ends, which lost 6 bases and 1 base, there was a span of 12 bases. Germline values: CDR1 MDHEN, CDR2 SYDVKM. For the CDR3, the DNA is TGTGCCAGCAGCCCACCTACAGGGAACACTGAAGCTTTCTTT. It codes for CASSPPTGNTEAFF. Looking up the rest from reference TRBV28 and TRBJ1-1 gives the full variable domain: DVKVTQSSRYLVKRTGEKVFLECVQDMDHENMFWYRQDPGLGLRLIYFSYDVKMKEKGDIPEGYSVSREKKERFSLILESASTNQTSMYLCASSPPTGNTEAFFGQGTRLTVV.

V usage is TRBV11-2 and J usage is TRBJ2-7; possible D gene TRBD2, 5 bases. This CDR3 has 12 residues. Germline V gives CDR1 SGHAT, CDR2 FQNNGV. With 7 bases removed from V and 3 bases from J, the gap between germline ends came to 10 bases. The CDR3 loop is CASKAAGYEQYF. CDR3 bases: TGTGCCAGCAAAGCGGCTGGCTACGAGCAGTACTTC.

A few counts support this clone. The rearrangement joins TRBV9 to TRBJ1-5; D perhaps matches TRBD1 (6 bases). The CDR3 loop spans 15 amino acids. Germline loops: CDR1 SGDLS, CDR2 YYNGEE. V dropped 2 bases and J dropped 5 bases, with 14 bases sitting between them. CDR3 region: CASSVVGQPHQPQHF. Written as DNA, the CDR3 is TGTGCCAGCAGCGTTGTCGGACAGCCGCATCAGCCCCAGCATTTT.

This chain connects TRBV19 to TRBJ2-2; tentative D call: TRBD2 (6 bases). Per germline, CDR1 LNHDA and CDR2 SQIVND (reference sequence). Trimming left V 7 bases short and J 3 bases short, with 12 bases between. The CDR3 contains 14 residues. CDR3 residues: CASTGTSHTGELFF. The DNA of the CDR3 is TGTGCCAGTACCGGGACTTCCCACACCGGGGAGCTGTTTTTT.

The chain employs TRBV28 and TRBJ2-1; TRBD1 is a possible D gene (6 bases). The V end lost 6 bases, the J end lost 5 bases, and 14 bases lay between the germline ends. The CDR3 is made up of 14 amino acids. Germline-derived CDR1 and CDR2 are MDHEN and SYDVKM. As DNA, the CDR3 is TGTGCCAGCAGCACGACAGGAGTAAACAATGAGCAGTTCTTC. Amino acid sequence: CASSTTGVNNEQFF. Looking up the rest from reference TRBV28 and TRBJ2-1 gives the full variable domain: DVKVTQSSRYLVKRTGEKVFLECVQDMDHENMFWYRQDPGLGLRLIYFSYDVKMKEKGDIPEGYSVSREKKERFSLILESASTNQTSMYLCASSTTGVNNEQFFGPGTRLTVL.

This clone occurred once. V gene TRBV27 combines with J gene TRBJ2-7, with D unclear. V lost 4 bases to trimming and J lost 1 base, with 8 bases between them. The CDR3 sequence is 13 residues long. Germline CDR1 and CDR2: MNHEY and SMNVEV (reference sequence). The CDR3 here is CASSSPLSYEQYF. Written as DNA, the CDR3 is TGTGCCAGCAGTTCCCCCCTTTCCTACGAGCAGTACTTC.